This TCR beta chain was obtained from a study of neoadjuvant nivolumab and ipilimumab in lung cancer. Trimming shortened V by 2 bases and J by 3 bases, and 13 bases separated the two germline ends. The CDR3 is 14 residues long. Germline lookup yields CDR1 GTSNPN and CDR2 SVGIG (reference sequence). Details on this clone: Its matching antigen is unknown.

Only in-frame clones appear in the TCRdb table, and some are missing; sequencing was by immunoSEQ multiplex PCR. The sample records 30,000 to 45,000 clones, 85% to 90% being singletons. Points from the study as a whole: Resected-tumor TCR richness correlated positively with pretherapy blood richness. Compared with tumor-adjacent uninvolved lung, resected tumors showed greater richness and clonality.

The V call is TRBV30, the J call TRBJ1-2; perhaps TRBD1 as D (5 bases). This receptor was obtained from an adult with non-small cell lung cancer. The material was peripheral blood, obtained before neoadjuvant nivolumab, alone or with ipilimumab. DNA for the CDR3: TGTGCCTGGAGTTCAGGGAACGGCGACTATGGCTACACCTTC. This encodes CAWSSGNGDYGYTF.